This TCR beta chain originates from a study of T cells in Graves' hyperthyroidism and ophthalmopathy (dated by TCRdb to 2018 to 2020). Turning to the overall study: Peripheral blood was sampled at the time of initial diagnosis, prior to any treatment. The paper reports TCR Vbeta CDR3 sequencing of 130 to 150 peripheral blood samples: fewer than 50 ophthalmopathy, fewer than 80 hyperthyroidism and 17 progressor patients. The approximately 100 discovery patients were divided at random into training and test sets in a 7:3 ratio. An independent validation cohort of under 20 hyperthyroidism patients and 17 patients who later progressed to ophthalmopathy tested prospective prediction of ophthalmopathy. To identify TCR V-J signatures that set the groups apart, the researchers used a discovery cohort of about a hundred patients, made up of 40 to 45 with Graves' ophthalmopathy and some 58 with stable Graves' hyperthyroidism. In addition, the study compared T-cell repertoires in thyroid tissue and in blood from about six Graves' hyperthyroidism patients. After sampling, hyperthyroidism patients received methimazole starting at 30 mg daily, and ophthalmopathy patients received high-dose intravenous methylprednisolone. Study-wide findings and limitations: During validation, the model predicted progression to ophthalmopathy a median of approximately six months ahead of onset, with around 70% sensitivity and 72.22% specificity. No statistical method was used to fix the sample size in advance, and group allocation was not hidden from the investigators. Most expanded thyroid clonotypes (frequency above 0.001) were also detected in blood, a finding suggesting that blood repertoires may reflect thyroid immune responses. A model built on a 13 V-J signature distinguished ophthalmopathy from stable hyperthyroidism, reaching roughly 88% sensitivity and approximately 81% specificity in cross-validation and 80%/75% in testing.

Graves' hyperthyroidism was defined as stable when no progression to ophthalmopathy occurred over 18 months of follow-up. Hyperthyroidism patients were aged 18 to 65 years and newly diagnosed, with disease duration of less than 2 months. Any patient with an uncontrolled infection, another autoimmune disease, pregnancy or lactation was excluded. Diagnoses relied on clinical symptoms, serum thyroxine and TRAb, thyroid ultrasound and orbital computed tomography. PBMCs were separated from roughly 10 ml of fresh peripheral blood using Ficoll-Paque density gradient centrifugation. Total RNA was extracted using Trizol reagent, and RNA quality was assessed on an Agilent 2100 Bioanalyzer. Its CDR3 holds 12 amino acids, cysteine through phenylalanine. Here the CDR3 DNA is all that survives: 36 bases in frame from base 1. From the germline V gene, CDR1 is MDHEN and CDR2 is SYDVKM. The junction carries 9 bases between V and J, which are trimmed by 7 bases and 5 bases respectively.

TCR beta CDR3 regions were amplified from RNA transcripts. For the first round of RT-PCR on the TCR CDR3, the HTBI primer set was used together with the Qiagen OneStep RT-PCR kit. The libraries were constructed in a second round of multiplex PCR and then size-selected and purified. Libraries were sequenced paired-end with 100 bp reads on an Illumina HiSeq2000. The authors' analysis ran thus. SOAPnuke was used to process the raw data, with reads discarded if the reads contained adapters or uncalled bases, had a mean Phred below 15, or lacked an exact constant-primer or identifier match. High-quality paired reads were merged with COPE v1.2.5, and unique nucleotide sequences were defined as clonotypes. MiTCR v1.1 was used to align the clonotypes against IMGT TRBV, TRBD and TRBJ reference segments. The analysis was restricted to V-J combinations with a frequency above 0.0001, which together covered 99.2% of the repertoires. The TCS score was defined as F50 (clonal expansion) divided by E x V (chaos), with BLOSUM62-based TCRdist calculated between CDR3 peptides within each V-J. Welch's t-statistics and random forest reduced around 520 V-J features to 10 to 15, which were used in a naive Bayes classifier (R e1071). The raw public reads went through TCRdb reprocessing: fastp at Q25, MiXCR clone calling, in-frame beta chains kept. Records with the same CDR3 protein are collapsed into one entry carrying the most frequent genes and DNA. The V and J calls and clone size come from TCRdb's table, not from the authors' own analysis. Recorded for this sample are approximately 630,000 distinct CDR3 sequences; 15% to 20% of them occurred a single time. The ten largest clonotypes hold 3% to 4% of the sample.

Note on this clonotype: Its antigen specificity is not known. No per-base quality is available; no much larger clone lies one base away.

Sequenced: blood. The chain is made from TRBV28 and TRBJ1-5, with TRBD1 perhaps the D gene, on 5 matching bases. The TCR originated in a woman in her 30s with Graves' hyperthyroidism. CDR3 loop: CASIQGDQPQHF. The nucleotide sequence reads TGTGCCAGCATCCAGGGTGATCAGCCCCAGCATTTT.